The present TCR beta chain was sequenced within a study of cytotoxic CD8 clonotypes in ibrutinib-treated CLL. Findings and limits, study-wide: Researchers report that baseline clonality outpaced age-matched healthy donors and tracked circulating CD8+ T-cell counts.

Between the trimmed V and J ends, which lost 0 bases and 3 bases, there was a span of 12 bases. CDR1 SGDLS and CDR2 YYNGEE come from the germline V gene. The CDR3 totals 15 residues. Some clones are missing from TCRdb's copy, which holds only in-frame ones; the method was immunoSEQ multiplex PCR. This table has about 140,000 clones, less than 95% appearing once. The authors obtained approximately 2.1 micrograms of genomic DNA from cryopreserved PBMCs for TCR beta libraries. Of note for this clone: What it binds is not known.

The source material was PBMCs, sampled after 12 months of ibrutinib treatment. This chain uses TRBV9 with TRBJ1-1; D gene ambiguous. The clonotype originates from a human donor with chronic lymphocytic leukemia. Here the CDR3 reads CASSVAWGGDTEAFF. DNA for the CDR3: TGTGCCAGCAGCGTAGCCTGGGGAGGCGACACTGAAGCTTTCTTT.